The clone carrying this TCR beta chain was recorded a few times. Its antigen is unidentified. Individual cDNA molecules (in the library) carried attached unique molecular identifiers. In the authors' workflow: Samples contained a median of roughly 100,000 TCRs, with a range of roughly 23,224 to 700,000. TCRdb called the RACE reads again in MiXCR, with one record for every CDR3 protein. The V and J calls were determined by TCRdb, not by the authors. Among some 170,000 distinct CDR3 sequences listed, about a fifth were seen once. The data belong to a study of human T cells and chemical hapten exposure. Sample time point: patch test 1, 2 weeks after DPC sensitization. Treatment in this sample: therapeutic diphenylcyclopropenone sensitization with weekly scalp DPC. Prior to application of each patch test, blood was drawn. Study-level points and caveats: TCRs above 1 in 1000 frequency stayed constant with DPC sensitization.

From germline, CDR1 is SEHNR and CDR2 FQNEAQ (reference sequence). This CDR3 comprises 13 residues. V lost 5 bases, J lost 8 bases, and 10 bases lay in between. The material sequenced was whole blood, taken in connection with sensitization to the hapten diphenylcyclopropenone (DPC). The source of this sequence is a woman aged 45-65 years with alopecia areata. Some clones in this sample may be carry-over from other donors' samples. The rearrangement links TRBV7-9 to TRBJ1-6, with D uncertain. The CDR3 region is CASSQDRDSPLHF. CDR3 in DNA: TGTGCCAGCAGCCAGGACCGAGATTCACCCCTCCACTTT.